This TCR beta chain was identified in a study of radiotherapy plus CTLA-4 blockade in lung cancer. The data were produced by immunoSEQ multiplex PCR, yet TCRdb's version contains in-frame clones alone and is incomplete. The top ten hold about 31% of the sample, which has more than 9,500 clones, 84% seen once. The CDR3 sequence is 14 residues long. The gene calls are TRBV21-1 and TRBJ2-5; the table's D call of TRBD1 was not tested on the DNA. TRBV21-1 counts as a pseudogene. The sequence was obtained from a human donor with non-small cell lung cancer that progressed on radiotherapy plus ipilimumab. Sequenced here: peripheral blood, sampled from a patient treated with radiotherapy plus ipilimumab. The CDR3 bases are TGTGCCAGCAGCCCCCACCCAGACCAAGAGACCCAGTACTTC. Translation: CASSPHPDQETQYF.